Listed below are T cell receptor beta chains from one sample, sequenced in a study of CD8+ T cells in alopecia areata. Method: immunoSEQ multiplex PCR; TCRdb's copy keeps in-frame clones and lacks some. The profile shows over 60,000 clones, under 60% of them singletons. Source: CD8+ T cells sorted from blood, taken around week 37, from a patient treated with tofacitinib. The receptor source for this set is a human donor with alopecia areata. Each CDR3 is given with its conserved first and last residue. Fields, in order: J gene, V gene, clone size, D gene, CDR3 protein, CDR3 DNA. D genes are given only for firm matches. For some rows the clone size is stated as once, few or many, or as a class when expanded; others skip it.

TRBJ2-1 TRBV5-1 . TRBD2 CASSQDRGRALNEQFF TGCGCCAGCAGCCAAGATCGCGGGAGGGCCCTCAATGAGCAGTTCTTC
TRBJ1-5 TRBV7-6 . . CASSLGDAGQPQHF TGTGCCAGCAGCTTGGGAGACGCGGGTCAGCCCCAGCATTTT
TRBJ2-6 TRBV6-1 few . CASSVWAAPGANVLTF TGTGCCAGCAGTGTGTGGGCGGCCCCTGGGGCCAACGTCCTGACTTTC
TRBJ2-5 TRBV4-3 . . CASSQSGAQYF TGCGCCAGCAGCCAATCAGGTGCCCAGTACTTC
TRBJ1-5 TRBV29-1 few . CSVGLGWGADQPQHF TGCAGCGTTGGATTAGGCTGGGGTGCCGATCAGCCCCAGCATTTT
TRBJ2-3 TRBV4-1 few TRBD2 CASSQEGGGRATDTQYF TGCGCCAGCAGCCAAGAAGGCGGCGGGAGGGCGACAGATACGCAGTATTTT
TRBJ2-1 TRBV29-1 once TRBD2 CSVRGLADLNEQFF TGCAGCGTCAGGGGACTAGCGGACCTCAATGAGCAGTTCTTC
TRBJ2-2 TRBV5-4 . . CASSQDWEQSTGELFF TGTGCCAGCAGCCAAGACTGGGAACAGTCCACCGGGGAGCTGTTTTTT
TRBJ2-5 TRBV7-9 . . CASSPRVADQETQYF TGTGCCAGCAGCCCTAGAGTGGCGGACCAAGAGACCCAGTACTTC
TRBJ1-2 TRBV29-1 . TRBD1 CSVVFQGANYGYTF TGCAGCGTTGTGTTTCAGGGGGCAAACTATGGCTACACCTTC
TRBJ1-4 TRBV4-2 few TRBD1 CASSLGTGGDEKLFF TGTGCCAGCAGCCTTGGGACAGGGGGCGATGAAAAACTGTTTTTT
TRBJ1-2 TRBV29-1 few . CSVVGREVHGYTF TGCAGCGTTGTCGGCAGGGAGGTTCATGGCTACACCTTC
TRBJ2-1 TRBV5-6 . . CASSLLGGGGYNEQFF TGTGCCAGCAGCCTCCTGGGAGGGGGAGGCTACAATGAGCAGTTCTTC
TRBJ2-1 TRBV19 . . CASRGGYNEQFF TGTGCCAGTAGAGGCGGATACAATGAGCAGTTCTTC
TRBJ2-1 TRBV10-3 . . CAISETDYNEQFF TGTGCCATCAGTGAGACAGACTACAATGAGCAGTTCTTC
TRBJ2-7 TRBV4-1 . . CASSQGVQAREQYF TGCGCCAGCAGCCAAGGGGTTCAGGCACGCGAGCAGTACTTC
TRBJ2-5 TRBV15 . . CATGGAAETQYF TGTGCCACGGGCGGGGCGGCGGAGACCCAGTACTTC
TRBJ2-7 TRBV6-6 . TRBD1 CASRPGQGWYEQYF TGTGCCAGCCGCCCTGGACAGGGTTGGTACGAGCAGTACTTC
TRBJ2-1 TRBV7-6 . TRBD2 CASSLLAGRLDDEQFF TGTGCCAGCAGCTTACTAGCGGGACGTCTGGATGATGAGCAGTTCTTC
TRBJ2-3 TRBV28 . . CATDTQYF TGTGCCACTGATACGCAGTATTTT
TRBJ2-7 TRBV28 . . CASSFLRDYEQYF TGTGCCAGCAGTTTCCTACGGGACTACGAGCAGTACTTC
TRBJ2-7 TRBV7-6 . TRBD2 CASSWAGDEQYF TGTGCCAGCAGCTGGGCGGGAGACGAGCAGTACTTC
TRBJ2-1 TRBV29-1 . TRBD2 CSVEGWTSGNEQFF TGCAGCGTTGAAGGGTGGACTAGCGGGAACGAGCAGTTCTTC
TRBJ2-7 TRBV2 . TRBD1 CASRRTGAYEQYF TGTGCCAGCAGAAGGACAGGGGCCTACGAGCAGTACTTC
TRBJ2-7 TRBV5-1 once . CASSRPSGPREQYF TGCGCCAGCAGCCGACCTTCCGGGCCTCGGGAGCAGTACTTC
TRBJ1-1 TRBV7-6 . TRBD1 CASSPTGTEAFF TGTGCCAGCAGCCCGACAGGGACTGAAGCTTTCTTT